Listed below are T cell receptor beta chains from one sample, sequenced in a study of T-cell reconstitution after alpha-beta-depleted transplantation in children. TCRdb passed the PCR reads through MiXCR, listing each CDR3 protein once. This sample has roughly 170,000 distinct CDR3 sequences, with about 6.8% found just once. This sample comprised PBMCs from the stem cell graft donor, obtained from the stem cell graft. The receptors here all came from a human donor who donated a stem cell graft to a child with Wiskott-Aldrich syndrome. The CDR3 runs from the conserved cysteine through the conserved F or W. A D gene is named only where the DNA matches it firmly. Not every row has a clone size; where given, it reads once, few, many or a size class.

V gene: TRBV5-6
D gene: -
J gene: TRBJ1-1
clone size: many
CDR3 protein: CASSRDRMNTEAFF
CDR3 DNA: TGTGCCAGCAGCCGCGACAGGATGAACACTGAAGCTTTCTTT

V gene: TRBV30
D gene: TRBD1
J gene: TRBJ1-2
clone size: few
CDR3 protein: CAWSIRTGGAYGYTF
CDR3 DNA: TGTGCCTGGAGTATACGGACAGGGGGCGCTTATGGCTACACCTTC

V gene: TRBV11-2
D gene: -
J gene: TRBJ1-1
clone size: many
CDR3 protein: CASSLGRLAAFF
CDR3 DNA: TGTGCCAGCAGCTTAGGGCGTCTCGCTGCTTTCTTT

V gene: TRBV15
D gene: -
J gene: TRBJ2-7
clone size: many
CDR3 protein: CATSRDRTLQYF
CDR3 DNA: TGTGCCACCAGCAGAGATCGGACCTTGCAGTACTTC

V gene: TRBV5-5
D gene: -
J gene: TRBJ2-5
clone size: -
CDR3 protein: CASRPAGRETQYF
CDR3 DNA: TGTGCCAGCAGGCCAGCGGGTAGAGAGACCCAGTACTTC

V gene: TRBV5-5
D gene: -
J gene: TRBJ1-4
clone size: many
CDR3 protein: CASSLGRRMRNEKLFF
CDR3 DNA: TGTGCCAGCAGCTTGGGGAGGAGAATGCGAAATGAAAAACTGTTTTTT

V gene: TRBV5-1
D gene: -
J gene: TRBJ1-1
clone size: -
CDR3 protein: CASSRTTAGTNEAFF
CDR3 DNA: TGCGCCAGCAGCCGGACGACAGCTGGAACCAATGAAGCTTTCTTT

V gene: TRBV6-5
D gene: -
J gene: TRBJ1-3
clone size: few
CDR3 protein: CASSSRAAPGGNTIYF
CDR3 DNA: TGTGCCAGCAGTTCTCGGGCCGCTCCAGGTGGAAACACCATATATTTT

V gene: TRBV28
D gene: TRBD1
J gene: TRBJ2-6
clone size: many
CDR3 protein: CASSPPLGQGLGSGANVLTF
CDR3 DNA: TGTGCCAGCAGTCCCCCCCTGGGACAGGGATTAGGGTCTGGGGCCAACGTCCTGACTTTC

V gene: TRBV2
D gene: -
J gene: TRBJ2-1
clone size: many
CDR3 protein: CASGGGMQFF
CDR3 DNA: TGTGCCAGCGGAGGAGGGATGCAGTTCTTC

V gene: TRBV7-9
D gene: -
J gene: TRBJ1-6
clone size: -
CDR3 protein: CASSLEPRLPLHF
CDR3 DNA: TGTGCCAGCAGCTTAGAACCCAGACTACCCCTCCACTTT

V gene: TRBV20-1
D gene: TRBD1
J gene: TRBJ1-6
clone size: many
CDR3 protein: CSARDGPLGTVNSPLHF
CDR3 DNA: TGCAGTGCTAGAGATGGCCCCTTGGGGACAGTAAATTCACCCCTCCACTTT

V gene: TRBV7-9
D gene: TRBD1
J gene: TRBJ2-7
clone size: many
CDR3 protein: CASSLEDRRSYEQYF
CDR3 DNA: TGTGCCAGCAGCTTAGAGGACAGGCGCTCCTACGAGCAGTACTTC

V gene: TRBV12-3/TRBV12-4
D gene: -
J gene: TRBJ2-5
clone size: many
CDR3 protein: CASRIDYQETQYF
CDR3 DNA: TGTGCCAGCAGAATCGATTACCAAGAGACCCAGTACTTC

V gene: TRBV9
D gene: -
J gene: TRBJ2-1
clone size: many
CDR3 protein: CASSARGLAETDEQFF
CDR3 DNA: TGTGCCAGCAGCGCCCGGGGGCTAGCGGAAACCGATGAGCAGTTCTTC

V gene: TRBV4-1
D gene: -
J gene: TRBJ1-1
clone size: many
CDR3 protein: CASSQEAQGPPYTEAFF
CDR3 DNA: TGCGCCAGCAGCCAAGAGGCGCAGGGGCCCCCGTACACTGAAGCTTTCTTT

V gene: TRBV6-5
D gene: TRBD1
J gene: TRBJ1-5
clone size: -
CDR3 protein: CASSFGTESNQPQHF
CDR3 DNA: TGTGCCAGCAGTTTCGGGACAGAGAGTAATCAGCCCCAGCATTTT

V gene: TRBV7-6
D gene: -
J gene: TRBJ1-5
clone size: few
CDR3 protein: CASSLAGLRENQPQHF
CDR3 DNA: TGTGCCAGCAGCTTAGCAGGTCTCCGGGAGAATCAGCCCCAGCATTTT

V gene: TRBV28
D gene: -
J gene: TRBJ2-3
clone size: many
CDR3 protein: CASSFRVARPTDTQYF
CDR3 DNA: TGTGCCAGCAGTTTCAGAGTAGCTCGCCCAACAGATACGCAGTATTTT

V gene: TRBV6-2/TRBV6-3
D gene: -
J gene: TRBJ1-1
clone size: many
CDR3 protein: CASREVDTEVFF
CDR3 DNA: TGTGCCAGCAGGGAGGTGGACACTGAAGTTTTCTTT

V gene: TRBV20-1
D gene: -
J gene: TRBJ1-3
clone size: few
CDR3 protein: CSAPRGRGTGNTIYF
CDR3 DNA: TGCAGTGCTCCGCGCGGGAGGGGAACTGGAAACACCATATATTTT

V gene: TRBV20-1
D gene: TRBD2
J gene: TRBJ2-1
clone size: many
CDR3 protein: CSASSGGGYNEQFF
CDR3 DNA: TGCAGTGCTAGCTCGGGGGGGGGTTACAATGAGCAGTTCTTC

V gene: TRBV7-9
D gene: -
J gene: TRBJ1-1
clone size: -
CDR3 protein: CASSLEQNTEAFF
CDR3 DNA: TGTGCCAGCAGCTTGGAACAGAACACTGAAGCTTTCTTT

V gene: TRBV29-1
D gene: -
J gene: TRBJ2-5
clone size: many
CDR3 protein: CSVEGREETQYF
CDR3 DNA: TGCAGCGTTGAAGGCAGAGAAGAGACCCAGTACTTC

V gene: TRBV7-9
D gene: -
J gene: TRBJ2-7
clone size: many
CDR3 protein: CASSPGGLPQGEQYF
CDR3 DNA: TGTGCCAGCAGCCCAGGTGGGCTCCCCCAAGGAGAGCAGTACTTC

V gene: TRBV4-1
D gene: -
J gene: TRBJ2-5
clone size: many
CDR3 protein: CASSQVDMGFIQETQYF
CDR3 DNA: TGCGCCAGCAGCCAAGTTGATATGGGGTTTATCCAAGAGACCCAGTACTTC

V gene: TRBV30
D gene: -
J gene: TRBJ2-1
clone size: many
CDR3 protein: CAWTRGSYNEQFF
CDR3 DNA: TGTGCCTGGACCCGGGGTAGCTACAATGAGCAGTTCTTC

V gene: TRBV10-1
D gene: TRBD1
J gene: TRBJ2-1
clone size: many
CDR3 protein: CASGTGYEQFF
CDR3 DNA: TGCGCCTCCGGGACAGGGTATGAGCAGTTCTTC

V gene: TRBV7-6
D gene: -
J gene: TRBJ1-2
clone size: many
CDR3 protein: CASSPREDPNYGYTF
CDR3 DNA: TGTGCCAGCAGCCCCCGTGAGGATCCTAACTATGGCTACACCTTC

V gene: TRBV7-9
D gene: -
J gene: TRBJ1-1
clone size: many
CDR3 protein: CASSLDLRGTEAFF
CDR3 DNA: TGTGCCAGCAGCTTAGATTTAAGGGGAACTGAAGCTTTCTTT

V gene: TRBV29-1
D gene: -
J gene: TRBJ1-2
clone size: many
CDR3 protein: CSGGREGDGYTF
CDR3 DNA: TGCAGCGGGGGCAGGGAGGGAGATGGCTACACCTTC

V gene: TRBV3-1
D gene: TRBD1
J gene: TRBJ1-2
clone size: -
CDR3 protein: CASSSGTDLFNYGYTF
CDR3 DNA: TGTGCCAGCAGCTCAGGGACAGACTTGTTTAACTATGGCTACACCTTC

V gene: TRBV6-5
D gene: TRBD2
J gene: TRBJ2-2
clone size: many
CDR3 protein: CASSLLAGGITGELFF
CDR3 DNA: TGTGCCAGCAGCCTCCTAGCGGGGGGGATCACCGGGGAGCTGTTTTTT

V gene: TRBV29-1
D gene: -
J gene: TRBJ1-1
clone size: many
CDR3 protein: CSVVSGLNTEAFF
CDR3 DNA: TGCAGCGTTGTATCCGGACTGAACACTGAAGCTTTCTTT

V gene: TRBV29-1
D gene: -
J gene: TRBJ1-5
clone size: -
CDR3 protein: CSVVSGANQPQHF
CDR3 DNA: TGCAGCGTTGTCTCAGGGGCGAATCAGCCCCAGCATTTT

V gene: TRBV15
D gene: TRBD2
J gene: TRBJ2-7
clone size: many
CDR3 protein: CATSRDRTSGPYEQYF
CDR3 DNA: TGTGCCACCAGCAGAGATCGGACTAGCGGGCCCTACGAGCAGTACTTC

V gene: TRBV20-1
D gene: -
J gene: TRBJ2-1
clone size: many
CDR3 protein: CSARLAGSYNEQFF
CDR3 DNA: TGCAGTGCTAGACTTGCAGGGTCCTACAATGAGCAGTTCTTC

V gene: TRBV7-2
D gene: -
J gene: TRBJ1-4
clone size: many
CDR3 protein: CASSLAGAATTNEKLFF
CDR3 DNA: TGTGCCAGCAGCTTAGCGGGGGCAGCTACAACTAATGAAAAACTGTTTTTT

V gene: TRBV5-1
D gene: TRBD1
J gene: TRBJ2-5
clone size: many
CDR3 protein: CASSVTGYQETQYF
CDR3 DNA: TGCGCCAGCAGCGTGACAGGGTACCAAGAGACCCAGTACTTC

V gene: TRBV12-3/TRBV12-4
D gene: TRBD1
J gene: TRBJ2-1
clone size: -
CDR3 protein: CASRPGQGGNEQFF
CDR3 DNA: TGTGCCAGCAGACCGGGACAGGGGGGCAATGAGCAGTTCTTC

V gene: TRBV12-5
D gene: -
J gene: TRBJ1-1
clone size: few
CDR3 protein: CASGLGVSTGGDTEAFF
CDR3 DNA: TGTGCTAGTGGTTTGGGGGTCTCGACAGGCGGGGACACTGAAGCTTTCTTT

V gene: TRBV28
D gene: -
J gene: TRBJ1-1
clone size: few
CDR3 protein: CASTWGYTEAFF
CDR3 DNA: TGTGCCAGCACATGGGGGTATACTGAAGCTTTCTTT

V gene: TRBV7-2
D gene: TRBD2
J gene: TRBJ2-2
clone size: -
CDR3 protein: CASSPRLAGNTGELFF
CDR3 DNA: TGTGCCAGCAGCCCTCGACTAGCGGGGAACACCGGGGAGCTGTTTTTT

V gene: TRBV27
D gene: -
J gene: TRBJ2-7
clone size: many
CDR3 protein: CASKDRLSYEQYF
CDR3 DNA: TGTGCCAGCAAAGACCGTTTATCCTACGAGCAGTACTTC

V gene: TRBV10-3
D gene: -
J gene: TRBJ2-5
clone size: many
CDR3 protein: CAISARTEETQYF
CDR3 DNA: TGTGCCATCAGTGCAAGGACGGAAGAGACCCAGTACTTC

V gene: TRBV5-1
D gene: -
J gene: TRBJ1-1
clone size: many
CDR3 protein: CASSFDGEGNTEAFF
CDR3 DNA: TGCGCCAGCAGCTTTGACGGTGAGGGGAACACTGAAGCTTTCTTT

V gene: TRBV29-1
D gene: TRBD1
J gene: TRBJ1-1
clone size: many
CDR3 protein: CSPYRTGRDTEAFF
CDR3 DNA: TGCAGCCCCTACAGGACAGGAAGAGACACTGAAGCTTTCTTT

V gene: TRBV6-2/TRBV6-3
D gene: -
J gene: TRBJ2-7
clone size: many
CDR3 protein: CASSYSAPLAYEQYF
CDR3 DNA: TGTGCCAGCAGTTACTCTGCGCCGCTTGCCTACGAGCAGTACTTC